This TCR beta chain comes out of a study of T cells after yellow fever vaccination. TCRdb reanalysed the 5' RACE reads using MiXCR and keeps one entry per CDR3 protein. Counted here are some 400,000 distinct CDR3 sequences, approximately 18% occurring once; the ten biggest clones make up 18%. The CDR3 consists of 15 residues. Trimming removed 5 bases at V and 9 bases at J, with 20 bases between. Germline lookup yields CDR1 SGHVS and CDR2 FNYEAQ. This clonotype was seen more than once but under ten times. The specimen comprised PBMCs, sampled before the yellow fever booster vaccination. The chain combines TRBV7-6 with TRBJ2-1; D is undetermined. The source of this sequence is a man in his late teens or twenties who received the YFV17D yellow fever vaccine. CDR3 nucleotide sequence: TGTGCCAGCAGCCTAGATGAGGTGGGTCCGAGTGAGCAGTTCTTC. Translation gives CASSLDEVGPSEQFF. The full variable domain, completed using reference TRBV7-6 and TRBJ2-1, is GAGVSQSPRYKVTKRGQDVALRCDPISGHVSLYWYRQALGQGPEFLTYFNYEAQQDKSGLPNDRFSAERPEGSISTLTIQRTEQRDSAMYRCASSLDEVGPSEQFFGPGTRLTVL.